This TCR beta chain was identified during a study of blood T cell repertoires in COVID-19. Study-level background: The origin of the acute and convalescent COVID-19 samples was the United States, Italy and Spain. PBMCs, B-cell-depleted T cells, or T cells provided the cDNA or gDNA that made up the material.

Germline V CDR1 and CDR2: SEHNR, FQNEAQ (reference sequence). After removal of 1 base from V and 5 bases from J, the junction contained 5 bases not matched to a gene. This CDR3 region has 16 residues. Original methodology: Amplified reference gene primers provided the basis for estimating nucleated cell counts. The repertoire was sequenced with immunoSEQ multiplex PCR; TCRdb's copy has only in-frame clones and lacks some. V and J calls and clone size are as listed in that table; D and trimming were resolved from the DNA. The sample lists about 150,000 clones, 65% to 90% occurring once. This chain links TRBV7-9 with TRBJ2-2; 9 nucleotides align to TRBD1. Sequenced input: peripheral blood. The sequence came from a man aged 65 to 79 with acute or convalescent COVID-19. CDR3 loop: CASSLVGTGRTGELFF. In DNA, the CDR3 is TGTGCCAGCAGCTTAGTGGGGACAGGGAGGACCGGGGAGCTGTTTTTT.